This TCR beta chain was captured by sequencing in a study of vaccination and CD4 T cells after COVID-19 (dated by TCRdb to between 2021 and 2023). Background for the entire study: Six males and four females were included in the convalescent cohort, with two Hispanic individuals, seven Caucasians, two Asians and one multiracial person represented. Two doses of either the Pfizer-BioNTech BNT162b2 vaccine (n=8) or the Moderna mRNA-1273 vaccine (n=2) were administered to participants. Post-COVID blood samples from convalescent patients were collected a median of around 100 days after diagnosis, with a range of roughly 35 to 180 days. The time from the second vaccine dose to post-vaccine blood sampling had a median of 72 days and ranged from about 12 to 241 days. Culture stimuli were overlapping spike peptide pools from SARS-CoV-2 and from the common cold coronaviruses HCoV-NL63, HCoV-OC43 and HCoV-229E. In control cultures, a CEFX viral epitope pool was used as positive control, an HIV-1 Nef peptide pool was used as negative control, or no peptide was added. In around 9 COVID-19 convalescent patients and a few infection-naive healthy vaccine recipients, researchers compared the spike-specific CD4+ TCR repertoire from before mRNA vaccination with the repertoire from after. An earlier paper using these donors assessed, at the TCR clonotype level, memory CD4+ T cell crossreactivity between SARS-CoV-2 and common cold coronavirus spike proteins.

The library was generated by PCR. DNA from cultured CD4+ T cells underwent TCR sequencing with the Oncomine TCR Beta short-read assay at the Johns Hopkins FTIC core. Genomic DNA was extracted from the cultured CD4+ T cells with the QIAamp micro DNA kit. Oncomine TCR Beta libraries from cultured CD4+ T cells were pooled using unique dual indexes and sequenced on an Illumina iSeq 100. From the authors' description of their analysis: Non-productive sequences were removed, and CDR3s not starting with C, not ending with F or W, or shorter than 7 amino acids were discarded. Antigen-specific clonotypes were identified with the MANAFEST web application by comparing peptide-stimulated wells with reference and other culture wells. For a clone to be called positive, the clone needed an FDR below 0.05, an odds ratio above 5, and a productive frequency above 0.1% in at least two of three replicate wells. Clonotypes that were significantly expanded in both SARS-CoV-2 spike wells and at least one common cold coronavirus spike condition were defined as cross-reactive. Levenshtein distances (stringdist) and unrooted phylogenetic trees (ape) in R version 3.6.1 were used to assess CDR3 homology. The raw public data were reprocessed by TCRdb itself: fastp quality trimming at Q25, MiXCR clonotype calling, in-frame beta chains only. Each CDR3 protein appears once, grouped with its most common genes and DNA. The V and J calls were not made by the authors but by TCRdb's processing. For this sample there are thousands of distinct CDR3 sequences; about 35% appear just once. The ten top clones hold 25% to 30% of the sample.

CDR1 and CDR2 are drawn from the germline V gene (reference sequence): LNHNV, YYDKDF. The V and J ends are trimmed by 3 bases and 4 bases, leaving 6 bases between them. From cysteine to phenylalanine, the CDR3 is 12 amino acids long. Left in the record is the CDR3 DNA by itself, 36 bases read in frame from the first base. General study outcomes and caveats: Nearly all vaccine-specific clones in convalescent patients (304 of 307) were mono-reactive for SARS-CoV-2 spike rather than cross-reactive with common cold coronaviruses. An increase in the median number of SARS-CoV-2-reactive clonotypes from approximately 23 after infection to 35 to 40 after vaccination was observed, but the change was not found to be significant. The study included relatively few convalescent patients and did not analyze early timepoints after natural infection. Among the post-vaccine SARS-CoV-2-reactive clones in convalescent patients, a median 86.3% showed up only after vaccination, which suggests vaccine-specific priming.

Reading the label with the study, this specimen's treatment or condition is: roughly nine-day PBMC culture with coronavirus spike peptide pools or control peptides (ViraFEST assay). CD4+ T cells from unexposed donors were collected before the COVID-19 pandemic (2011-2018). The ViraFEST assay was used in the study, in which antigen-specific T cells were expanded with peptide pools and expanded clonotypes were subsequently identified by TCR sequencing. Some 2 million PBMCs per well were cultured in IMDM with roughly 5% human AB serum and roughly 9.3 IU/ml IL-2, plus 10 ug/ml peptide pools. Half of the culture medium was replaced with fresh IL-2-containing medium on days 3 and 7. CD4+ T cells were isolated after around ten days of culture through negative selection using the EasySep CD4+ T cell isolation kit. As far as cell numbers permitted, CD4+ T cells from unexposed donors were tested for reactivity against SARS-CoV-2 S and N as well as four spike pools from common cold coronaviruses. Ficoll-Paque Plus gradient centrifugation was used to isolate PBMCs from whole blood, and the isolated PBMCs were then either used fresh or cryopreserved at -140C. In general, triplicate wells were set up for every culture condition. Leukapheresis product for the unexposed donors was purchased commercially.

This clonotype was detected only a few times. This clone's antigen is unknown. Base qualities are not recorded, but no much larger clone differs from it by a single base. The material sequenced was CD4+ T cells from blood, cultured in vitro. This clonotype was sampled from a human donor in good health. The chain uses TRBV15 and TRBJ2-5, with TRBD1 as a weak D call on 5 bases. For the CDR3, the sequence is CATSRDIETQYF. In nucleotides, the sequence is TGTGCCACCAGCAGGGACATAGAGACCCAGTACTTC.